This record looks at one T cell receptor beta chain sequence and its context. Its antigen is still unknown. As for time point: persistent/refractory GD, antithyroid drugs over 5 years with positive TRAb. Researchers made the TCR library from RNA that was extracted from PBMCs. CDR3 length: 15 amino acids. After removal of 5 bases from V and 3 bases from J, the junction contained 6 bases not matched to a gene. Germline loops: CDR1 MNHEY, CDR2 SMNVEV (reference sequence). The source of the sample is a study of regulatory T cells in long-lasting Graves disease. HTBI primers from iRepertoire and Arm-PCR of CDR3 regions yielded the TCR beta libraries. TCRdb reprocessed the multiplex PCR reads with MiXCR, giving one entry per CDR3 protein. Altogether 500,000 to 700,000 distinct CDR3 sequences are present, about 32% being singletons, with the ten largest covering 35% to 55%. The study, taken as a whole, reports: A greater number of public clonotypes (approximately 2,500) was shared by persistent patients than by new patients (roughly 930).

The rearrangement joins TRBV27 to TRBJ1-1; TRBD1 matches 10 bases. The sequencing used peripheral blood mononuclear cells (PBMCs), collected when the disease was refractory, from a patient treated with antithyroid drugs. This clonotype originated in a female donor with Graves disease. The CDR3 loop is CASSTRGQGDTEAFF. DNA for the CDR3: TGTGCCAGCAGTACACGAGGACAGGGGGACACTGAAGCTTTCTTT.